Shown below are 25 T cell receptor beta chains from a single sample sequenced in a study of stem cell transplantation in POMP-related autoinflammatory disease. The assay was immunoSEQ multiplex PCR, and TCRdb's table has in-frame clones only and misses some. Here the sample spans 9,100 or so clones, around 79% being singletons. The specimen comprised CD4+ T cells from PBMCs, sampled after stem cell transplantation. The receptors were gathered from a human patient with POMP-related autoinflammation and immune dysregulation (PRAID). These T cells may partly come from the graft donor.

V is TRBV15 and J is TRBJ2-1; D perhaps matches TRBD2 (6 bases). Germline lookup yields CDR1 LNHNV and CDR2 YYDKDF (reference sequence). The V end was cut by 3 bases, the J end by 6 bases, with 21 bases between. This CDR3 comprises 17 residues. In DNA form, the CDR3 reads TGTGCCACCAGCAGCGGGGCTAGCGCGGGAAGGAGCAATGAGCAGTTCTTC. Its translation: CATSSGASAGRSNEQFF.

This rearrangement joins TRBV5-1 to TRBJ2-7, with TRBD1 matching over 9 bases. Trimming removed 1 base from V and 6 bases from J; junction bases left unmatched: 2. CDR1 and CDR2 (germline): SGHRS, YFSETQ. The CDR3 sequence is 13 residues long. The CDR3 sequence: CASSLTGGFEQYF. In nucleotides, the CDR3 is TGCGCCAGCAGCTTGACAGGGGGCTTCGAGCAGTACTTC.

The chain carries TRBV12-5 and TRBJ1-1; possibly TRBD1 for D (6 bases). V lost 5 bases to trimming and J lost 10 bases, with 14 bases between them. Germline-derived CDR1 and CDR2 are LGHNT and FRNRAP. This CDR3 has 12 residues. The CDR3 is CASGTSGVRAFF. The CDR3 DNA follows: TGTGCTAGTGGTACATCAGGGGTAAGAGCTTTCTTT. Based on the CDR3 plus reference TRBV12-5 and TRBJ1-1, the full variable domain is DARVTQTPRHKVTEMGQEVTMRCQPILGHNTVFWYRQTMMQGLELLAYFRNRAPLDDSGMPKDRFSAEMPDATLATLKIQPSEPRDSAVYFCASGTSGVRAFFGQGTRLTVV.

V gene TRBV5-1 combines with J gene TRBJ1-1, with a weak D call TRBD1 (5 bases). V was trimmed by 4 bases and J by 3 bases, leaving 10 bases between them. Per the germline V gene, CDR1 is SGHRS and CDR2 is YFSETQ. There are 13 residues in the CDR3. CDR3 DNA: TGCGCCAGCAGCCCACCGGGACACACTGAAGCTTTCTTT. This gives the protein CASSPPGHTEAFF.

A single count supports this clone. J is TRBJ2-1 and V is TRBV30; 9 bases match TRBD1. This CDR3 is built from 15 residues. V shed 2 bases, J shed 2 bases, and the junction held 4 bases outside the gene matches. Per the germline V gene, CDR1 is GTSNPN and CDR2 is SVGIG (reference sequence). CDR3 sequence: CAWSPGQGPYNEQFF. CDR3 in DNA: TGTGCCTGGAGTCCGGGACAGGGCCCCTACAATGAGCAGTTCTTC.

This clone occurred a few times. Here the CDR3 reads CASSVAGFTYEQYF. CDR3 nucleotides: TGTGCCAGCAGCGTAGCGGGCTTCACCTACGAGCAGTACTTC. V gene TRBV9 combines with J gene TRBJ2-7, with unresolved D. Trimming removed 0 bases at V and 2 bases at J, with 9 bases between. Germline V gene lookup returns CDR1 SGDLS and CDR2 YYNGEE. The CDR3 totals 14 residues.

The chain employs TRBV19 and TRBJ2-3, with D unresolved. Germline CDR1 and CDR2: LNHDA and SQIVND (reference sequence). Trimming removed 7 bases from V and 2 bases from J, with 10 bases in between. The length of the CDR3 is 13 residues. The CDR3 is CASTPPFTDTQYF. CDR3 bases: TGTGCCAGTACCCCTCCGTTCACAGATACGCAGTATTTT.

The rearrangement joins TRBV7-9 to TRBJ1-5; perhaps TRBD1 as D (6 bases). Germline lookup yields CDR1 SEHNR and CDR2 FQNEAQ (reference sequence). V gave up 7 bases and J gave up 3 bases, with 10 bases separating them. There are 13 residues in the CDR3. CDR3 sequence reads: CASNRGPNQPQHF. In DNA, the CDR3 is TGTGCCAGCAACCGGGGGCCCAATCAGCCCCAGCATTTT.

V is TRBV20-1 and J is TRBJ1-5; no clear D. V was clipped by 6 bases and J by 5 bases, with 8 bases between them. Germline V CDR1 and CDR2: DFQATT, SNEGSKA (reference sequence). There are 11 residues in the CDR3. The DNA for the CDR3 is TGCAGTGCCGGGAGAGATCAGCCCCAGCATTTT. Protein sequence: CSAGRDQPQHF.

This clone was recorded a few times. The chain links TRBV18 to TRBJ2-1, with D perhaps matching TRBD1 (5 bases). The V gene lost 3 bases and the J gene lost 8 bases, with 17 bases spanning the gap. In germline, CDR1 is KGHSH, CDR2 LQKENI. CDR3 length: 15 amino acids. The CDR3 sequence is CASSPGPDPFDEQFF. Written as DNA, the CDR3 is TGTGCCAGCTCACCGGGGCCGGATCCTTTTGATGAGCAGTTCTTC.

This sequence joins TRBV15 and TRBJ1-1; D not certain. CDR3 length: 14 residues. Germline V gives CDR1 LNHNV, CDR2 YYDKDF (reference sequence). Trimming stripped 4 bases from V and 1 base from J, with 10 bases between. Written as DNA, the CDR3 is TGTGCCACCAGCAAGAGGGCGGGGAACACTGAAGCTTTCTTT. It encodes CATSKRAGNTEAFF.

The V gene is TRBV6-2 or TRBV6-3, the J gene TRBJ1-4; D call uncertain. The CDR3 is 15 amino acids. Trimming took 3 bases from V and 0 from J, leaving 8 bases between them. Germline values: CDR1 MNHEY, CDR2 SVGEGT. CDR3 sequence (DNA): TGTGCCAGCAGTTATCGTGGAGCAACTAATGAAAAACTGTTTTTT. This sequence encodes CASSYRGATNEKLFF.

The chain links TRBV6-5 to TRBJ2-3; D is uncertain. The CDR3 loop spans 15 amino acids. V lost 7 bases and J lost 0, with 14 bases in between. CDR1 is MNHEY and CDR2 is SVGAGI in the germline V gene. Here the CDR3 DNA reads TGTGCCAGCACCCTCCGCGCACGTAGCACAGATACGCAGTATTTT. This gives the protein CASTLRARSTDTQYF.

In this sample, this clone turned up once. The J gene is TRBJ2-3, the V gene TRBV7-9; D is ambiguous. The CDR3 has 15 residues. V shed 4 bases and J shed 2 bases, with 13 bases lying between them. From germline, CDR1 is SEHNR and CDR2 FQNEAQ (reference sequence). CDR3 region: CASSSRRLTTDTQYF. CDR3 nucleotide sequence: TGTGCCAGCAGCTCGCGCAGGTTAACCACAGATACGCAGTATTTT. Variable domain in full (rest from reference TRBV7-9 and TRBJ2-3): DTGVSQNPRHKITKRGQNVTFRCDPISEHNRLYWYRQTLGQGPEFLTYFQNEAQLEKSRLLSDRFSAERPKGSFSTLEIQRTEQGDSAMYLCASSSRRLTTDTQYFGPGTRLTVL.

J is TRBJ1-5 and V is TRBV10-3, with TRBD1 as a possible D gene (5 bases). V lost 6 bases and J lost 5, with 14 bases in between. The CDR3 is 14 amino acids. Germline-derived CDR1 and CDR2 are ENHRY and SYGVKD. The CDR3 sequence: CAIREQEGHQPQHF. The CDR3 DNA follows: TGTGCCATCAGGGAACAGGAGGGACATCAGCCCCAGCATTTT.

This clone is medium-sized (0.01 to 0.1%) within its sample. The chain links TRBV6-5 to TRBJ1-1; D not certain. V shed 6 bases and J shed 7 bases, with 12 bases lying between them. Germline loops: CDR1 MNHEY, CDR2 SVGAGI. CDR3 length equals 12 residues. The DNA of the CDR3 is TGTGCCAGCAGGCCCCGGGAGAGTGAAGCTTTCTTT. This translates into CASRPRESEAFF.

This chain links TRBV30 with TRBJ2-1, with D unresolved. This CDR3 comprises 11 residues. CDR1 is GTSNPN and CDR2 is SVGIG in the germline V gene (reference sequence). Trimming removed 2 bases from V and 10 bases from J, with 9 bases in between. CDR3 sequence (DNA): TGTGCCTGGAGTTTGAGAGGCGAGCAGTTCTTC. It is translated as CAWSLRGEQFF.

The rearrangement joins TRBV27 to TRBJ2-5; 7 bases are shared with TRBD2. CDR1 is MNHEY, CDR2 SMNVEV, per germline (reference sequence). The CDR3 covers 13 residues. The V segment lost 5 bases and the J segment 4 bases; nucleotides outside the gene matches: 4. Written as DNA, the CDR3 is TGTGCCAGCAGTCAGATAGCGGGAGAGACCCAGTACTTC. Translating gives CASSQIAGETQYF.

The genes are TRBV2 and TRBJ2-1, with 8 bases fitting TRBD2. The CDR3 length is 14 residues. V trimming: 8 bases; J trimming: 2 bases; junction bases outside the gene matches: 5. Germline values: CDR1 SNHLY, CDR2 FYNNEI. CDR3 sequence reads: CASEAGVAYNEQFF. The CDR3 DNA reads as TGTGCCAGCGAAGCGGGAGTGGCCTACAATGAGCAGTTCTTC.

The rearrangement uses TRBV11-2 and TRBJ1-4; TRBD1 aligns across 7 bases. The CDR3 runs 19 residues. The junction had 19 bases not matched to a gene; V was cut back by 5 bases and J by 4 bases. Germline V gives CDR1 SGHAT, CDR2 FQNNGV. The CDR3 DNA sequence: TGTGCCAGCAGCAACGGTCGACAGGGCCGCGGGAGGCTTAATGAAAAACTGTTTTTT. This codes for CASSNGRQGRGRLNEKLFF.

Concerning this clone itself: The junction departs from germline at one end; a sequencing error may be responsible. CDR3: CASSQFGRQETQYF. CDR3 bases: TGTGCTAGCAGCCAATTCGGGAGGCAAGAGACCCAGTACTTC. This chain uses TRBV7-7 with TRBJ2-5, with 7 bases identical to TRBD2. In germline, CDR1 is SSHAT, CDR2 FNYEAQ (reference sequence). This CDR3 has 14 amino acids.

The chain joins TRBV19 to TRBJ1-5, with D maybe TRBD1 (5 bases). This CDR3 spans 14 amino acids. V was cut by 5 bases and J by 1 base, with 9 bases left in between. The germline gives CDR1 LNHDA, CDR2 SQIVND (reference sequence). In DNA form, the CDR3 reads TGTGCCAGTAGTTACGGGGGGAGCAATCAGCCCCAGCATTTT. Translating gives CASSYGGSNQPQHF.

This clone was recorded a few times. The V gene is TRBV6-2 or TRBV6-3, the J gene TRBJ1-5; D is uncertain. The CDR3 sequence is 14 residues long. CDR1 MNHEY and CDR2 SVGEGT come from the germline V gene. The germline V and J ends were trimmed by 5 bases and 0 bases, with 8 bases remaining between them. The CDR3 DNA sequence: TGTGCCAGCAGTGCTTGGGGTAGCAATCAGCCCCAGCATTTT. As protein: CASSAWGSNQPQHF.

The rearrangement links TRBV23-1 to TRBJ2-7; D ambiguous. TRBV23-1 is treated as an ORF (open reading frame) with a function not yet certain. Trimming cost V 4 bases and J 2 bases, with 21 bases left between them. The CDR3 is made up of 17 amino acids. The CDR3 DNA reads as TGCGCCAGCAGTCTCCCGGGCCTGAAAGCCCGGGCCTACGAGCAGTACTTC. This translates into CASSLPGLKARAYEQYF.

This clone has only one observation. The V call is TRBV11-3, the J call TRBJ2-2; tentatively, D is TRBD2 (6 bases). The V and J ends lost 4 bases and 8 bases respectively, with 20 bases between them. This CDR3 spans 16 amino acids. The germline V gene encodes CDR1 SGHNT and CDR2 YENEEA. CDR3 region: CASSYPRERPSGELFF. As DNA, the CDR3 is TGTGCCAGCAGCTACCCCCGGGAGCGGCCTTCAGGGGAGCTGTTTTTT.